What follows are 21 T cell receptor beta chains derived from one specimen sequenced in a study of cytomegalovirus exposure and HLA in healthy donors. The PCR used 60 Vbeta and 13 Jbeta primers. TCRdb keeps only in-frame clones here, not all; method: immunoSEQ multiplex PCR. The repertoire has 130,000 to 150,000 clones, 60% to 85% of them found once; the top ten carry more than 0.95%. The sample consisted of PBMCs. These receptors all stem from a man aged 18-30 years in good health and CMV-seronegative.

V and J are TRBV4-3 and TRBJ1-2; 8 bases map to TRBD1. V shed 1 base, J shed 1 base, and the junction held 2 bases outside the gene matches. There are 15 residues in the CDR3. Germline V lookup: CDR1 LGHNA, CDR2 YSLEER. The CDR3 nucleotides read TGCGCCAGCAGCCAAGGGGACAGGTTTAACTATGGCTACACCTTC. This codes for CASSQGDRFNYGYTF.

This clone has just a few counts. The chain uses TRBV4-1 and TRBJ2-7; D uncertain. The CDR3 is made up of 13 amino acids. The V end lost 1 base, the J end lost 2 bases, and 6 bases lay between the germline ends. From germline, CDR1 is MGHRA and CDR2 YSYEKL. CDR3 in DNA: TGCGCCAGCAGCCAAGCTTCCCCCTACGAGCAGTACTTC. Protein sequence: CASSQASPYEQYF.

The gene calls are TRBV10-2 and TRBJ1-2, with 7 bases matching TRBD1. This CDR3 comprises 12 residues. V was pared by 10 bases and J by 5 bases, with 7 bases of the junction left unmatched. Germline CDR1 WSHSY, CDR2 SAAADI. The CDR3 nucleotides are TGCGCCACTATTACAGGGGATTATGGCTACACCTTC. This gives the protein CATITGDYGYTF.

The rearrangement uses TRBV29-1 and TRBJ2-2, with 10 bases fitting TRBD1. V lost 6 bases to trimming and J lost 0 bases; unmatched junction nucleotides: 4. CDR1 is SQVTM, CDR2 ANQGSEA, per germline. This CDR3 region has 15 residues. CDR3: CSVPGQGANTGELFF. Written as DNA, the CDR3 is TGCAGCGTCCCTGGACAGGGGGCGAACACCGGGGAGCTGTTTTTT.

The chain has TRBV6-6 and TRBJ1-1; D call uncertain. The CDR3 loop spans 12 amino acids. CDR1 and CDR2 from the germline V gene are MNHNY and SVGAGI (reference sequence). Between the trimmed V and J ends, which lost 8 bases and 4 bases, there was a span of 11 bases. CDR3 protein: CASLAPSTEAFF. The DNA of the CDR3 is TGTGCCAGCCTCGCCCCGAGCACTGAAGCTTTCTTT.

This clone was counted only a few times. V gene TRBV2 combines with J gene TRBJ1-4, with a possible D match to TRBD1 (5 bases). The CDR3 covers 11 residues. CDR1 and CDR2 from the germline V gene are SNHLY and FYNNEI. Trimming took off 4 bases at V and 8 bases at J, with 5 bases between the two ends. CDR3 in amino acids: CASSAGEKLFF. CDR3 DNA sequence: TGTGCCAGCAGTGCAGGGGAAAAACTGTTTTTT.

The chain carries TRBV7-9 and TRBJ2-1; D possibly corresponds to TRBD1 (7 bases). The CDR3 has 14 residues. Germline values: CDR1 SEHNR, CDR2 FQNEAQ (reference sequence). Trimming pared 5 bases from V and 8 bases from J, leaving 16 bases between. This CDR3 reads CASSQGGRGDEQFF. CDR3 coding DNA: TGTGCCAGCAGCCAGGGGGGACGAGGCGATGAGCAGTTCTTC.

The V gene is TRBV21-1, the J gene TRBJ1-1; the table's D call, TRBD1, was not checked against the DNA. TRBV21-1 is given as a pseudogene. This CDR3 is 15 amino acids long. CDR3 nucleotides: TGTGCCAGCAGCAAAGAGGACAGGCTGAACACTGAAGCTTTCTTT. Amino acid sequence: CASSKEDRLNTEAFF.

This rearrangement joins TRBV7-8 to TRBJ2-3; D might be TRBD1 (7 bases). Trimming cost V 5 bases and J 2 bases, with 14 bases left between them. Per the germline V gene, CDR1 is SGHVS and CDR2 is FQNEAQ. This CDR3 spans 15 amino acids. Here the CDR3 reads CASSRTGGATDTQYF. The CDR3 DNA reads TGTGCCAGCAGCCGGACAGGAGGGGCCACAGATACGCAGTATTTT.

Note on this clone: The same CDR3 is also encoded by other DNA sequences in this sample. The chain uses TRBV7-2 and TRBJ2-5; 7 bases line up with TRBD2. The CDR3 extends over 14 amino acids. Trimming at V came to 1 base and at J to 1 base, leaving 0 bases not matched to a gene. Germline V gene data show CDR1 as SGHTA and CDR2 as FQGNSA. The CDR3 protein is CASSLGGGQETQYF. For the CDR3, the DNA is TGTGCCAGCAGCTTAGGCGGGGGCCAAGAGACCCAGTACTTC.

CDR3 sequence: CSARSLVGGETQYF. The CDR3 DNA follows: TGCAGCGCCCGGTCGTTGGTGGGAGGAGAGACCCAGTACTTC. The J gene is TRBJ2-5, the V gene TRBV29-1, with D maybe TRBD2 (6 bases). The CDR3 is made up of 14 amino acids. V shed 7 bases and J shed 4 bases, with 19 bases lying between them. Germline loops: CDR1 SQVTM, CDR2 ANQGSEA.

This clone is a singleton in its sample. The V gene is TRBV5-1, the J gene TRBJ2-7, with TRBD1 matching 11 bases. Trimming removed 4 bases from V and 2 bases from J; junction bases left unmatched: 5. Germline assignment: CDR1 SGHRS and CDR2 YFSETQ. The CDR3 is made up of 15 amino acids. The CDR3 protein is CASSPGTGGTYEQYF. CDR3 in DNA: TGCGCCAGCAGCCCCGGGACAGGGGGTACCTACGAGCAGTACTTC.

The chain couples TRBV29-1 to TRBJ1-3; 7 bases are a match to TRBD1. There are 13 residues in the CDR3. CDR1 and CDR2 from the germline V gene are SQVTM and ANQGSEA. CDR3 DNA: TGCGGTACCAGACAGGGCTCTGGAAACACCATATATTTT. Residues: CGTRQGSGNTIYF.

The DNA of the CDR3 is TGTGCCAGCAGCCAGGGCCTCGCGCCCAATCAGCCCCAGCATTTT. It is translated as CASSQGLAPNQPQHF. The chain employs TRBV7-8 and TRBJ1-5, with D maybe TRBD1 (5 bases). This CDR3 contains 15 residues. Per the germline V gene, CDR1 is SGHVS and CDR2 is FQNEAQ. The V end was cut by 5 bases, the J end by 3 bases, with 14 bases between.

The chain couples TRBV4-2 to TRBJ2-1, with TRBD2 matching over 7 bases. This CDR3 is built from 16 residues. CDR1 is LGHNA, CDR2 YNFKEQ, per germline. The V and J ends lost 1 base and 8 bases, in that order; junction bases with no gene match: 11. CDR3 sequence reads: CASSQVDSSGGHEQFF. The CDR3 DNA reads as TGTGCCAGCAGCCAAGTCGATTCTAGCGGAGGCCATGAGCAGTTCTTC.

V and J are TRBV2 and TRBJ1-6, with D unresolved. Trimming took 3 bases from V and 10 from J, leaving 16 bases between them. The CDR3 is 15 residues long. Germline lookup yields CDR1 SNHLY and CDR2 FYNNEI. The CDR3 nucleotides read TGTGCCAGCAGTGAGCTCGTAAGCCCCGGGTCACCCCTCCACTTT. Residues: CASSELVSPGSPLHF.

The rearrangement uses TRBV19 and TRBJ2-7, with D tentatively TRBD1 (5 bases). The V gene's germline CDR1 is LNHDA and CDR2 SQIVND (reference sequence). The CDR3 totals 14 residues. Trimming took 4 bases from V and 0 from J, leaving 10 bases between them. CDR3 residues: CASSTLTGSYEQYF. CDR3 in DNA: TGTGCCAGTAGTACCCTAACAGGCTCCTACGAGCAGTACTTC.

This chain uses TRBV19 with TRBJ1-2; D is unclear. CDR1 LNHDA and CDR2 SQIVND come from the germline V gene (reference sequence). The CDR3 sequence is 15 residues long. V dropped 3 bases and J dropped 1 base, with 12 bases sitting between them. CDR3 DNA: TGTGCCAGTAGTATTCTGGGCATGGGTAACTATGGCTACACCTTC. It translates to CASSILGMGNYGYTF.

In its sample, this clone was seen once. This rearrangement joins TRBV7-2 to TRBJ1-3; 7 nucleotides agree with TRBD1. CDR3 size: 15 residues. Trimming took 0 bases from V and 3 from J; bases not matched to a gene: 2. CDR1 and CDR2 (germline): SGHTA, FQGNSA. DNA for the CDR3: TGTGCCAGCAGCTTAGCAGGGGGCGGTGGAAACACCATATATTTT. Translated, it gives CASSLAGGGGNTIYF.

J is TRBJ2-3 and V is TRBV19; 7 nucleotides agree with TRBD2. Trimming at V came to 3 bases and at J to 0 bases, leaving 3 bases not matched to a gene. This CDR3 is 15 amino acids long. Germline CDR1 and CDR2: LNHDA and SQIVND (reference sequence). The CDR3 DNA sequence: TGTGCCAGTAGTATCGGGGGGACTAGCACAGATACGCAGTATTTT. The encoded protein is CASSIGGTSTDTQYF.

This sequence joins TRBV5-4 and TRBJ2-7; 8 positions agree with TRBD2. The J segment lost 5 bases and the V segment lost 4 bases, leaving 8 bases of the junction unmatched. The CDR3 extends over 14 amino acids. CDR1 SGHNT and CDR2 YYREEE come from the germline V gene (reference sequence). The CDR3 DNA is TGTGCCAGCAGCGGACCGGGACTAGGTAACGAGCAGTACTTC. Translation: CASSGPGLGNEQYF.